Listed here is a single T cell receptor beta chain. The antigen is not known. The data were obtained in a study of response to subunit inactivated influenza vaccine. Findings and limits, study-wide: Each seasonal influenza vaccination recruits few new T cells, the authors suggested.

V shed 3 bases, J shed 0 bases, and the junction held 16 bases outside the gene matches. The length of the CDR3 is 20 residues. Germline CDR1 and CDR2: SGDLS and YYNGEE. TCRdb reanalysed the RT-PCR reads using MiXCR and keeps one entry per CDR3 protein. Among around 750,000 distinct CDR3 sequences listed, 21% were seen once. This material consisted of PBMCs from blood, taken 4 to 6 days after vaccination. The chain employs TRBV9 and TRBJ2-1, with TRBD2 matching 9 bases. The receptor was derived from a man aged 45-60 years who received an inactivated influenza vaccine. CDR3 in DNA: TGTGCCAGCAGCGCCCCAGGAGGCGCTAGCGGGGTCAGCTCCTACAATGAGCAGTTCTTC. This codes for CASSAPGGASGVSSYNEQFF. The variable domain in full, with the rest retrieved from reference TRBV9 and TRBJ2-1, is DSGVTQTPKHLITATGQRVTLRCSPRSGDLSVYWYQQSLDQGLQFLIQYYNGEERAKGNILERFSAQQFPDLHSELNLSSLELGDSALYFCASSAPGGASGVSSYNEQFFGPGTRLTVL.